The next 29 T cell receptor beta chains were all read from a single sample in a study of siplizumab effects on memory and regulatory T cells. Only in-frame clones appear in the TCRdb table, and some are missing; sequencing was by immunoSEQ multiplex PCR. The sample includes fewer than 120,000 clones, 80% to 95% of them seen just once. The sample taken for sequencing was CD4+ T cells sorted from blood. Receptor source: a human donor in good health.

CDR3 in amino acids: CASSALTSGGAAEQYF. The CDR3, as DNA: TGTGCCAGCAGCGCGCTGACTAGCGGGGGGGCCGCAGAGCAGTACTTC. The chain carries TRBV7-8 and TRBJ2-7; TRBD2 matches 14 bases. Germline V gives CDR1 SGHVS, CDR2 FQNEAQ. After removal of 5 bases from V and 7 bases from J, the junction contained 10 bases not matched to a gene. The CDR3 spans 16 residues.

V gene TRBV2 combines with J gene TRBJ1-1; a possible D gene is TRBD1 (5 bases). V was trimmed by 5 bases and J by 0 bases, leaving 16 bases between them. This CDR3 is built from 16 residues. Germline CDR1 is SNHLY and CDR2 is FYNNEI. The CDR3 nucleotides read TGTGCCAGCAGTCTAAGGCCATGGGGCCTGAACACTGAAGCTTTCTTT. This sequence encodes CASSLRPWGLNTEAFF.

As to this clone: At one end, the junction sequence differs from germline, possibly due to a read error. This sequence joins TRBV5-6 and TRBJ1-4, with D possibly being TRBD1 (5 bases). Germline CDR1 and CDR2: SGHDT and YYEEEE. This CDR3 has 13 residues. CDR3 nucleotides: TGTGCCAGCAGTTTGGGGGGATATGAAAAACTGTTTTTT. Encoded protein: CASSLGGYEKLFF.

This clone was counted a single time. The chain couples TRBV6-5 to TRBJ2-1; TRBD1 matches at 8 bases. Germline V gene lookup returns CDR1 MNHEY and CDR2 SVGAGI. The CDR3 totals 14 residues. The V and J ends lost 4 bases and 1 base, in that order; junction bases with no gene match: 0. CDR3 protein: CASSWTGSYNEQFF. CDR3 bases: TGTGCCAGCAGTTGGACAGGGTCCTACAATGAGCAGTTCTTC.

This clone appeared once. The chain carries TRBV30 and TRBJ1-2; no reliable D call. CDR3 length: 16 residues. Germline CDR1 GTSNPN, CDR2 SVGIG (reference sequence). Trimming stripped 1 base from V and 5 bases from J, with 20 bases between. CDR3 coding DNA: TGTGCCTGGAGTGACGTGCAGGTTCTTCGTGGGTATGGCTACACCTTC. It translates to CAWSDVQVLRGYGYTF.

The chain joins TRBV27 to TRBJ1-6; D is uncertain. The CDR3 spans 15 residues. CDR1 is MNHEY and CDR2 is SMNVEV in the germline V gene (reference sequence). Trimming left V 2 bases short and J 6 bases short, with 11 bases between. The chain's CDR3 is CASSLEGRPNSPLHF. The DNA of the CDR3 is TGTGCCAGCAGTTTAGAGGGAAGGCCTAATTCACCCCTCCACTTT.

V and J are TRBV10-1 and TRBJ2-5; the match to TRBD1 covers 7 bases. CDR1 is WNHNN and CDR2 is SYGVQD in the germline V gene (reference sequence). Trimming at V came to 6 bases and at J to 5 bases, leaving 6 bases not matched to a gene. The CDR3 loop spans 13 amino acids. The CDR3 is CASSTGDGETQYF. DNA of the CDR3: TGCGCCAGCAGCACAGGGGATGGGGAGACCCAGTACTTC.

The CDR3 spells CASRGAGYNEQFF. The CDR3 DNA reads as TGTGCCAGCAGAGGGGCGGGGTACAATGAGCAGTTCTTC. The chain employs TRBV6-6 and TRBJ2-1; perhaps TRBD2 as D (6 bases). The V and J ends lost 6 bases and 4 bases respectively, with 10 bases between them. Germline loops: CDR1 MNHNY, CDR2 SVGAGI (reference sequence). The CDR3 consists of 13 residues.

The rearrangement links TRBV5-1 to TRBJ2-7; 7 bases agree with TRBD2. V shed 1 base, J shed 2 bases, and the junction held 9 bases outside the gene matches. The CDR3 loop spans 16 amino acids. The germline gives CDR1 SGHRS, CDR2 YFSETQ. CDR3 nucleotide sequence: TGCGCCAGCAGCTTGAGTTGGGCTAGCGGACCCTACGAGCAGTACTTC. This codes for CASSLSWASGPYEQYF.

The genes are TRBV14 and TRBJ1-5; unclear D gene. Germline CDR1 SGHDN, CDR2 FVKESK. The CDR3 covers 17 residues. V gave up 4 bases and J gave up 2 bases, with 18 bases separating them. CDR3 DNA: TGTGCCAGCAGCCGTGTTATGGACCTTGCGGGCAATCAGCCCCAGCATTTT. Residues: CASSRVMDLAGNQPQHF.

The chain carries TRBV9 and TRBJ2-2; the D is unclear. The germline V gene encodes CDR1 SGDLS and CDR2 YYNGEE. CDR3 size: 15 residues. Trimming cost V 0 bases and J 0 bases, with 6 bases left between them. The CDR3 bases are TGTGCCAGCAGCGTAGGGACGGCGAACACCGGGGAGCTGTTTTTT. Amino acids: CASSVGTANTGELFF.

The V call is TRBV6-1, the J call TRBJ1-2, with D uncertain. This CDR3 is 14 amino acids long. Germline CDR1 is MNHNS and CDR2 is SASEGT. V lost 5 bases and J 2 bases, leaving 12 bases between the germline ends. The CDR3 DNA reads TGTGCCAGCAGTCCGACTTCCACAAACTATGGCTACACCTTC. It yields the protein CASSPTSTNYGYTF.

This chain uses TRBV15 with TRBJ2-1; no reliable D call. CDR3 size: 13 residues. Germline values: CDR1 LNHNV, CDR2 YYDKDF (reference sequence). V dropped 0 bases and J dropped 6 bases, with 6 bases sitting between them. For the CDR3, the DNA is TGTGCCACCAGCAGAGATTACCCCAATGAGCAGTTCTTC. It encodes CATSRDYPNEQFF.

The chain joins TRBV5-1 to TRBJ2-5; D is perhaps TRBD1 (6 bases). The J call is in doubt because the DNA end fits TRBJ2-7 better. Germline loops: CDR1 SGHRS, CDR2 YFSETQ. CDR3 size: 15 residues. The CDR3 protein is CASKPAGTTSYEQYF. The DNA of the CDR3 is TGCGCCAGCAAGCCAGCCGGGACAACCTCCTACGAGCAGTACTTC.

In its sample, this clone was seen once. This rearrangement joins TRBV27 to TRBJ1-6; no clear D gene. Germline V gives CDR1 MNHEY, CDR2 SMNVEV (reference sequence). The V end lost 4 bases, the J end lost 6 bases, and 7 bases lay between the germline ends. The CDR3 has 13 amino acids. CDR3 nucleotides: TGTGCCAGCAGTTGGAGTCTTAATTCACCCCTCCACTTT. Amino acid sequence: CASSWSLNSPLHF.

This chain links TRBV19 with TRBJ1-1; maybe TRBD1 (6 bases). V was clipped by 5 bases and J by 6 bases, with 13 bases between them. The CDR3 totals 13 residues. Germline loops: CDR1 LNHDA, CDR2 SQIVND (reference sequence). The CDR3 sequence is CASSPYRVPEAFF. CDR3 in DNA: TGTGCCAGTAGTCCCTACAGGGTTCCTGAAGCTTTCTTT.

This clone was observed a single time. V usage is TRBV4-1 and J usage is TRBJ1-2; TRBD1 matches at 9 bases. The CDR3 has 17 residues. Germline V gene data show CDR1 as MGHRA and CDR2 as YSYEKL. V trimming: 2 bases; J trimming: 7 bases; junction bases outside the gene matches: 14. CDR3 loop: CASSQIRTGTGFSGYTF. CDR3 coding DNA: TGCGCCAGCAGCCAAATCCGGACCGGGACAGGGTTTAGTGGCTACACCTTC.

CDR3 region: CSFNRRGNTEAFF. CDR3 sequence (DNA): TGCAGCTTCAACAGGCGGGGAAACACTGAAGCTTTCTTT. This chain joins TRBV29-1 and TRBJ1-1, with D possibly TRBD1 on 5 matching bases. The CDR3 is 13 amino acids. V was trimmed by 8 bases and J by 2 bases, leaving 15 bases between them. CDR1 SQVTM and CDR2 ANQGSEA come from the germline V gene.

J is TRBJ2-3 and V is TRBV10-1, with D possibly matching TRBD1 (5 bases). Germline V gives CDR1 WNHNN, CDR2 SYGVQD (reference sequence). The CDR3 totals 13 residues. V gave up 3 bases and J gave up 1 base, with 5 bases separating them. CDR3 amino acids: CASSDRGTDTQYF. In nucleotides, the CDR3 is TGCGCCAGCAGTGACAGGGGCACAGATACGCAGTATTTT.

This clone was recorded a few times. This rearrangement joins TRBV27 to TRBJ2-1; TRBD2 matches at 9 bases. The CDR3 has 21 residues. Germline assignment: CDR1 MNHEY and CDR2 SMNVEV (reference sequence). V gave up 5 bases and J gave up 0 bases; unmatched junction bases: 20. CDR3 nucleotides: TGTGCCAGCAGTCCCGGCACCGCGGGGGGGGTTTTAATAGGCTCCTACAATGAGCAGTTCTTC. It translates to CASSPGTAGGVLIGSYNEQFF.

J is TRBJ2-5 and V is TRBV2; 11 bases are shared with TRBD2. V was pared by 6 bases and J by 4 bases, with 7 bases of the junction left unmatched. Germline CDR1 is SNHLY and CDR2 is FYNNEI. The CDR3 sequence is 15 residues long. CDR3 nucleotides: TGTGCCAGCAGCGCACTAGCGGGAGCGGGAGAGACCCAGTACTTC. This sequence encodes CASSALAGAGETQYF.

This sequence joins TRBV6-1 and TRBJ2-2; D call uncertain. V was shortened by 7 bases and J by 0 bases, with 9 bases between the two germline ends. Per the germline V gene, CDR1 is MNHNS and CDR2 is SASEGT. The CDR3 runs 14 residues. The CDR3 region is CASTVVANTGELFF. The CDR3 DNA reads TGTGCCAGCACTGTTGTAGCGAACACCGGGGAGCTGTTTTTT.

V usage is TRBV10-3 and J usage is TRBJ2-1, with D tentatively TRBD1 or TRBD2 (6 bases each). The CDR3 sequence is 14 residues long. The germline V and J ends were trimmed by 10 bases and 5 bases, with 18 bases remaining between them. Germline V gene sequence: CDR1 ENHRY, CDR2 SYGVKD. Here the CDR3 reads CATAGHRGDNEQFF. CDR3 bases: TGTGCCACTGCGGGACATAGGGGGGACAATGAGCAGTTCTTC.

The chain joins TRBV30 to TRBJ2-7; TRBD1 might be the D (5 bases). The CDR3 totals 15 residues. V lost 2 bases and J lost 2, with 16 bases in between. The germline V gene has CDR1 GTSNPN and CDR2 SVGIG (reference sequence). The CDR3 DNA sequence: TGTGCCTGGAGTTCGACAGAACTCCTGACCTACGAGCAGTACTTC. Translated, it gives CAWSSTELLTYEQYF. Using reference TRBV30 and TRBJ2-7 for the parts outside the CDR3, the full variable domain is SQTIHQWPATLVQPVGSPLSLECTVEGTSNPNLYWYRQAAGRGLQLLFYSVGIGQISSEVPQNLSASRPQDRQFILSSKKLLLSDSGFYLCAWSSTELLTYEQYFGPGTRLTVT.

The chain carries TRBV5-1 and TRBJ2-3, with a weak D call TRBD1 (6 bases). V was trimmed by 3 bases and J by 2 bases, leaving 13 bases between them. The germline gives CDR1 SGHRS, CDR2 YFSETQ. The CDR3 is 15 amino acids. Here the CDR3 reads CASSSTQGPTDTQYF. The CDR3 region has the DNA TGCGCCAGCAGCTCTACACAGGGACCCACAGATACGCAGTATTTT.

The J gene is TRBJ1-2, the V gene TRBV28; 9 bases line up with TRBD1. Trimming cost V 6 bases and J 2 bases; bases outside gene matches: 10. In germline, CDR1 is MDHEN, CDR2 SYDVKM. The CDR3 loop spans 16 amino acids. This CDR3 is CASSRMTGGGNYGYTF. In DNA, the CDR3 is TGTGCCAGCAGCCGAATGACAGGGGGGGGCAACTATGGCTACACCTTC.

In its sample, this clone was seen once. V is TRBV2 and J is TRBJ2-7; D gene ambiguous. Trimming shortened V by 1 base and J by 0 bases, and 13 bases separated the two germline ends. Per the germline V gene, CDR1 is SNHLY and CDR2 is FYNNEI. This CDR3 is 16 amino acids long. CDR3 amino acids: CASSEVIRRSSYEQYF. The CDR3 DNA reads as TGTGCCAGCAGTGAAGTAATCAGAAGGAGCTCCTACGAGCAGTACTTC. Supplemented by reference TRBV2 and TRBJ2-7, the full variable domain reads EPEVTQTPSHQVTQMGQEVILRCVPISNHLYFYWYRQILGQKVEFLVSFYNNEISEKSEIFDDQFSVERPDGSNFTLKIRSTKLEDSAMYFCASSEVIRRSSYEQYFGPGTRLTVT.

The chain employs TRBV9 and TRBJ2-1; 7 bases map to TRBD1. CDR3 length equals 14 residues. Unmatched junction bases numbered 4, after V lost 0 bases and J lost 7 bases. CDR1 and CDR2 from the germline V gene are SGDLS and YYNGEE. The CDR3 DNA reads TGTGCCAGCAGCGTAGGACAGGGAAATAATGAGCAGTTCTTC. It codes for CASSVGQGNNEQFF. Using reference TRBV9 and TRBJ2-1 for the parts outside the CDR3, the full variable domain is DSGVTQTPKHLITATGQRVTLRCSPRSGDLSVYWYQQSLDQGLQFLIQYYNGEERAKGNILERFSAQQFPDLHSELNLSSLELGDSALYFCASSVGQGNNEQFFGPGTRLTVL.

The chain has TRBV19 and TRBJ2-1, with D unresolved. Germline V gene sequence: CDR1 LNHDA, CDR2 SQIVND (reference sequence). V was cut by 6 bases and J by 4 bases, with 10 bases left in between. The CDR3 sequence is 13 residues long. In nucleotides, the CDR3 is TGTGCCAGTAGACGCACCCGGTACAATGAGCAGTTCTTC. It translates to CASRRTRYNEQFF. Full variable domain (remainder filled in from reference TRBV19 and TRBJ2-1): DGGITQSPKYLFRKEGQNVTLSCEQNLNHDAMYWYRQDPGQGLRLIYYSQIVNDFQKGDIAEGYSVSREKKESFPLTVTSAQKNPTAFYLCASRRTRYNEQFFGPGTRLTVL.